This entry lists 14 T cell receptor beta chains sequenced from one sample in a study of breast tumors, draining lymph nodes, adjacent tissues. Via MiXCR, TCRdb re-called the multiplex PCR reads, giving one row per CDR3 protein. There are about 270,000 distinct CDR3 sequences in the sample; roughly 31% occur only once, and about 1% lies in the top ten. Axillary draining lymph nodes of breast cancer patients supplied the node samples. Specimen: axillary lymph node tissue. The receptors were gathered from a female donor with breast cancer. Some clones in this sample may be carry-over from other donors' samples.

Points on this clonotype: A read error is possible here, since a much larger clone lies one base away. This chain joins TRBV9 and TRBJ2-3; D unresolved. The V end lost 4 bases, the J end lost 2 bases, and 8 bases lay between the germline ends. The CDR3 runs to 13 residues. Germline assignment: CDR1 SGDLS and CDR2 YYNGEE. CDR3 sequence reads: CASSYSDTDTQYF. CDR3 sequence (DNA): TGTGCCAGCAGCTACTCAGACACAGATACGCAGTATTTT.

Only a few counts were recorded for this clonotype. This chain links TRBV4-3 with TRBJ1-2; no clear D gene. Per the germline V gene, CDR1 is LGHNA and CDR2 is YSLEER. The V end was cut by 1 base, the J end by 2 bases, with 11 bases between. CDR3 size: 15 residues. CDR3 nucleotide sequence: TGCGCCAGCAGCCAAGGTCGCGCGTCGAACTATGGCTACACCTTC. Amino acid sequence: CASSQGRASNYGYTF.

This clonotype has at least ten counts. This chain uses TRBV20-1 with TRBJ2-2; D is undetermined. In germline, CDR1 is DFQATT, CDR2 SNEGSKA (reference sequence). Trimming removed 1 base at V and 1 base at J, with 7 bases between. The CDR3 runs 14 residues. The CDR3 region is CSARVGGNTGELFF. CDR3 in DNA: TGCAGTGCTAGAGTGGGCGGGAACACCGGGGAGCTGTTTTTT.

A word on this clonotype: A much larger clone differs from this one at a single base, so this may be a read error. V usage is TRBV7-2 and J usage is TRBJ2-1, with no clear D. The length of the CDR3 is 14 residues. The V gene's germline CDR1 is SGHTA and CDR2 FQGNSA. The ends were cut back, 1 base at V and 10 bases at J, with 14 bases in the middle. The CDR3 reads CASSLVVAQGEQFF. CDR3 DNA sequence: TGTGCCAGCAGCTTAGTAGTGGCTCAAGGAGAGCAGTTCTTC.

This clonotype was picked up a small number of times. A much larger clone differs by one base, so this may be a read error. The chain joins TRBV20-1 to TRBJ2-5; 12 positions match TRBD2. From germline, CDR1 is DFQATT and CDR2 SNEGSKA (reference sequence). The CDR3 length is 14 residues. J lost 7 bases, V lost 6 bases, and 9 bases had no gene match. CDR3 sequence reads: CSARLAGAGATQYF. Written as DNA, the CDR3 is TGCAGTGCGCGACTAGCGGGAGCTGGAGCGACCCAGTACTTC.

This clonotype was found many times. This chain joins TRBV20-1 and TRBJ2-1, with a weak D call TRBD2 (6 bases). The CDR3 runs to 15 residues. Germline-derived CDR1 and CDR2 are DFQATT and SNEGSKA (reference sequence). V shed 0 bases and J shed 3 bases, with 12 bases lying between them. The CDR3 sequence is CSARDYSGRYNEQFF. CDR3 coding DNA: TGCAGTGCTAGAGATTATAGCGGCCGCTACAATGAGCAGTTCTTC.

A remark on this clonotype: With a much larger clone just one base away, this may be a read error. The chain recombines TRBV14 with TRBJ2-2; D is perhaps TRBD2 (6 bases). The CDR3 runs 14 residues. Germline V gene sequence: CDR1 SGHDN, CDR2 FVKESK. The CDR3 here is CASSRRAGTGELLF. CDR3 nucleotide sequence: TGTGCCAGCAGCCGGAGGGCCGGGACCGGGGAGCTGCTTTTT. The full variable domain, completed using reference TRBV14 and TRBJ2-2, is EAGVTQFPSHSVIEKGQTVTLRCDPISGHDNLYWYRRVMGKEIKFLLHFVKESKQDESGMPNNRFLAERTGGTYSTLKVQPAELEDSGVYFCASSRRAGTGELLFGEGSRLTVL.

As for this clonotype: Given a much more abundant clone one base away, this may be a read error. The V gene is TRBV14, the J gene TRBJ2-1; 12 bases match TRBD2. J lost 10 bases, V lost 5 bases, and 9 bases had no gene match. CDR3 length: 15 amino acids. From germline, CDR1 is SGHDN and CDR2 FVKESK. The CDR3 DNA reads as TGTGCCAGCAGCAGGGGACTAGCGGGTCCCAAGGAGCAGTTCTTC. Translation: CASSRGLAGPKEQFF.

The sample holds many counts of this clonotype. CDR3 coding DNA: TGTGCCAGCAGTTTAGCGGTCAGGGACAATCAGCCCCAGCATTTT. It yields the protein CASSLAVRDNQPQHF. The V gene is TRBV12-3 or TRBV12-4, the J gene TRBJ1-5; tentatively, D is TRBD1 (5 bases). With 0 bases removed from V and 3 bases from J, the gap between germline ends came to 9 bases. The CDR3 spans 15 residues.

This clonotype was counted only a few times. V is TRBV19 and J is TRBJ1-1; D is ambiguous. This CDR3 has 12 residues. The V gene lost 5 bases and the J gene lost 1 base, with 5 bases spanning the gap. Germline-derived CDR1 and CDR2 are LNHDA and SQIVND (reference sequence). DNA of the CDR3: TGTGCCAGTAGTCGGGGGAACACTGAAGCTTTCTTT. Its protein product is CASSRGNTEAFF.

With respect to this clonotype: Since a much larger clone is just one base distant, this may be a read error. V and J are TRBV6-1 and TRBJ2-2; tentatively, D is TRBD1 or TRBD2 (5 bases each). The CDR3 covers 15 residues. Trimming removed 5 bases at V and 0 bases at J, with 10 bases between. Germline V CDR1 and CDR2: MNHNS, SASEGT. CDR3 protein: CASSQMGANTGELFF. DNA for the CDR3: TGTGCCAGCAGTCAAATGGGGGCGAACACCGGGGAGCTGTTTTTT.

This clonotype was counted at least ten times. The rearrangement links TRBV19 to TRBJ1-4; tentatively, D is TRBD1 (6 bases). CDR1 is LNHDA, CDR2 SQIVND, per germline (reference sequence). The CDR3 loop spans 15 amino acids. Trimming removed 3 bases at V and 3 bases at J, with 11 bases between. As DNA, the CDR3 is TGTGCCAGTAGTATCCAGGGGCAGGCTAATGAAAAACTGTTTTTT. Translating gives CASSIQGQANEKLFF.

This clonotype was seen repeatedly, ten times or more. The chain uses TRBV10-3 and TRBJ2-2, with TRBD2 identical over 7 bases. Per germline, CDR1 ENHRY and CDR2 SYGVKD. The CDR3 runs 14 residues. The CDR3 loop reads CATGAGENTGELFF. The CDR3 region has the DNA TGTGCGACCGGGGCGGGGGAAAACACCGGGGAGCTGTTTTTT.

This clonotype was seen ten or more times. The chain is built from TRBV7-8 and TRBJ2-3; no clear D gene. Germline V gives CDR1 SGHVS, CDR2 FQNEAQ. The CDR3 length is 16 residues. Trimming removed 1 base at V and 2 bases at J, with 13 bases between. The CDR3 is CASSLDLGSTTDTQYF. CDR3 DNA: TGTGCCAGCAGCTTAGATCTCGGAAGTACCACAGATACGCAGTATTTT.